Following are 15 T cell receptor beta chains from one sample sequenced in a study of blood T cell repertoires in COVID-19. Generated by immunoSEQ multiplex PCR, the TCRdb table keeps only in-frame clones and is missing some. The table has over 250,000 clones, roughly 86% seen once. Sequenced input: PBMCs or T cells enriched from blood (not recorded which). Receptors originate from a woman between 18 and 30 years old who had recovered from COVID-19.

The V call is TRBV28, the J call TRBJ1-6, with unresolved D. The CDR3 consists of 15 residues. CDR1 is MDHEN, CDR2 SYDVKM, per germline. Trimming took 3 bases from V and 4 from J, leaving 10 bases between them. CDR3 sequence reads: CASSLGVLYNSPLHF. CDR3 DNA: TGTGCCAGCAGTTTGGGAGTCCTTTATAATTCACCCCTCCACTTT.

The V gene is TRBV6-6, the J gene TRBJ1-2; 8 bases fit TRBD1. CDR1 is MNHNY, CDR2 SVGAGI, per germline (reference sequence). V lost 0 bases and J lost 7; bases outside the gene matches: 10. This CDR3 comprises 16 residues. CDR3 sequence: CASSYSARTGKIGYTF. The CDR3 nucleotides are TGTGCCAGCAGTTACTCAGCAAGGACAGGGAAGATTGGCTACACCTTC.

The chain employs TRBV6-2 or TRBV6-3 and TRBJ2-7, with D possibly matching TRBD1 (6 bases). This CDR3 has 14 amino acids. Trimming removed 2 bases at V and 7 bases at J, with 15 bases between. Germline CDR1 is MNHEY and CDR2 is SVGEGT. As DNA, the CDR3 is TGTGCCAGCAGTTACGGGGGCGACCCATCGGAGCAGTACTTC. Protein: CASSYGGDPSEQYF.

The V and J genes are TRBV28 and TRBJ2-7; 11 nucleotides match TRBD2. V lost 6 bases and J lost 1; bases outside the gene matches: 11. The V gene's germline CDR1 is MDHEN and CDR2 SYDVKM. The CDR3 covers 17 residues. Here the CDR3 DNA reads TGTGCCAGCAGCCCCGCCCTGACTAGCGGGATTTCCTACGAGCAGTACTTC. Translation gives CASSPALTSGISYEQYF.

The chain couples TRBV28 to TRBJ2-1; TRBD1 agrees at 9 bases. V was pared by 2 bases and J by 2 bases, with 13 bases of the junction left unmatched. Looked up from germline, CDR1 is MDHEN and CDR2 is SYDVKM. CDR3 size: 19 residues. This CDR3 reads CASSLGGTGFGGAYNEQFF. CDR3 bases: TGTGCCAGCAGTTTAGGTGGGACAGGGTTCGGCGGGGCCTACAATGAGCAGTTCTTC.

V gene TRBV7-2 combines with J gene TRBJ2-7; 15 nucleotides agree with TRBD2. Germline assignment: CDR1 SGHTA and CDR2 FQGNSA. The ends lost 5 bases at V and 4 bases at J; junction bases unmatched: 6. The CDR3 runs 16 residues. CDR3 sequence: CASSRTSGGGLYEQYF. DNA of the CDR3: TGTGCCAGCAGCCGGACTAGCGGGGGGGGTCTTTACGAGCAGTACTTC.

Concerning this clone itself: Mismatch with germline at one junction end may stem from a read error. This rearrangement joins TRBV7-2 to TRBJ1-2, with D possibly matching TRBD1 (5 bases). From germline, CDR1 is SGHTA and CDR2 FQGNSA. The CDR3 loop spans 13 amino acids. CDR3 bases: TGTGCCAGCAACTTAGTGAGTCAGGGTGGCTACACCTTC. Its protein is CASNLVSQGGYTF.

The chain recombines TRBV2 with TRBJ1-2; 12 bases map to TRBD1. Looked up from germline, CDR1 is SNHLY and CDR2 is FYNNEI. With 0 bases clipped from V and 6 bases from J, the junction kept 5 bases outside the gene matches. CDR3 length: 16 residues. CDR3 coding DNA: TGTGCCAGCAGTGAAGCAGGGACAGGGGGCGCCCATGGCTACACCTTC. This translates into CASSEAGTGGAHGYTF.

CDR3 nucleotide sequence: TGTGCCAGCAGCCAAGGCACGGTGGAGAGTGACGAGCAGTACTTC. Its translation: CASSQGTVESDEQYF. This chain connects TRBV4-2 to TRBJ2-7; unclear D gene. Trimming cost V 1 base and J 5 bases, with 15 bases left between them. The germline gives CDR1 LGHNA, CDR2 YNFKEQ. This CDR3 contains 15 residues.

V gene TRBV28 combines with J gene TRBJ2-2, with a weak D call TRBD2 (8 bases). Germline lookup yields CDR1 MDHEN and CDR2 SYDVKM. The CDR3 loop spans 16 amino acids. V lost 4 bases to trimming and J lost 4 bases, with 16 bases between them. The CDR3 sequence is CASSWRGDSFTGELFF. The CDR3 DNA reads TGTGCCAGCAGTTGGCGGGGGGACAGCTTCACCGGGGAGCTGTTTTTT.

Remarks on this clone: In the same sample, other DNA sequences code for this CDR3. The gene calls are TRBV7-9 and TRBJ1-1, with 7 bases lining up with TRBD1. Trimming removed 3 bases from V and 6 bases from J; junction bases left unmatched: 4. The CDR3 sequence is 13 residues long. Germline V gene data show CDR1 as SEHNR and CDR2 as FQNEAQ (reference sequence). CDR3 residues: CASSLGQFSEAFF. As DNA, the CDR3 is TGTGCCAGCAGCTTGGGACAGTTTTCTGAAGCTTTCTTT.

The J gene is TRBJ1-1, the V gene TRBV5-1, with a tentative D call TRBD1 (5 bases). Germline V gene lookup returns CDR1 SGHRS and CDR2 YFSETQ. V lost 2 bases and J 0 bases, leaving 11 bases between the germline ends. CDR3 size: 15 residues. As DNA, the CDR3 is TGCGCCAGCAGCTTTTGGCACAGGCTGAACACTGAAGCTTTCTTT. Residues: CASSFWHRLNTEAFF.

The J gene is TRBJ2-7, the V gene TRBV7-9, with 9 bases identical to TRBD1. CDR1 is SEHNR and CDR2 is FQNEAQ in the germline V gene (reference sequence). This CDR3 is 15 amino acids long. V shed 2 bases, J shed 3 bases, and the junction held 5 bases outside the gene matches. The CDR3 spells CASSLRPGQGYEQYF. The CDR3 DNA sequence: TGTGCCAGCAGCTTAAGGCCGGGACAGGGCTACGAGCAGTACTTC.

V gene TRBV19 combines with J gene TRBJ1-5, with D perhaps matching TRBD1 (5 bases). This CDR3 region has 16 residues. CDR1 is LNHDA and CDR2 is SQIVND in the germline V gene (reference sequence). V gave up 8 bases and J gave up 0 bases, with 17 bases separating them. CDR3 amino acids: CASGGAATYSNQPQHF. The CDR3 region has the DNA TGTGCCAGTGGCGGGGCAGCTACTTATAGCAATCAGCCCCAGCATTTT.

V gene TRBV7-8 combines with J gene TRBJ2-7; 7 nucleotides line up with TRBD2. Germline V gene data show CDR1 as SGHVS and CDR2 as FQNEAQ. Trimming took 6 bases from V and 4 from J; bases not matched to a gene: 12. The CDR3 is 15 amino acids. The CDR3 loop reads CASRGTGAGGYEQYF. CDR3 nucleotides: TGTGCCAGCAGGGGGACGGGAGCCGGGGGGTACGAGCAGTACTTC.